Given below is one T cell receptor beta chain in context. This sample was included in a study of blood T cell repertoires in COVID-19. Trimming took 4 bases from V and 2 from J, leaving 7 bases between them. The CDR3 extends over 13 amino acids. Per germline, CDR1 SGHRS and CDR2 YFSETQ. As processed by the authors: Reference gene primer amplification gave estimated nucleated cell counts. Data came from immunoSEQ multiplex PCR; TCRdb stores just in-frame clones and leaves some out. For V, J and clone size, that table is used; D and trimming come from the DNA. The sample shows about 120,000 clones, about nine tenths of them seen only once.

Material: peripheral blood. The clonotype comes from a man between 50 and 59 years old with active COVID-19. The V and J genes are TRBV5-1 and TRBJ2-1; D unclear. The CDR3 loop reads CASSLLAYNEQFF. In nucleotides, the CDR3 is TGCGCCAGCAGCCTCCTAGCCTACAATGAGCAGTTCTTC.